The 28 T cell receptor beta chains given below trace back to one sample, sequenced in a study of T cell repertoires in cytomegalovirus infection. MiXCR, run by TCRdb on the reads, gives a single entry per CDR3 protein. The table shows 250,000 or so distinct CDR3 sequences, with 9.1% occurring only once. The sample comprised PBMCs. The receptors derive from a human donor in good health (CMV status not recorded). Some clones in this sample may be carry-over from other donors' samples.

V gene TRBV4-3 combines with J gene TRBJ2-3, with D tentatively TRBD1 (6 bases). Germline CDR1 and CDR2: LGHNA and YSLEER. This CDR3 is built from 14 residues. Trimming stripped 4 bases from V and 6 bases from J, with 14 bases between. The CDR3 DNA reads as TGCGCCAGCAGCCGGGGACAACCGAGGGATACGCAGTATTTT. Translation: CASSRGQPRDTQYF.

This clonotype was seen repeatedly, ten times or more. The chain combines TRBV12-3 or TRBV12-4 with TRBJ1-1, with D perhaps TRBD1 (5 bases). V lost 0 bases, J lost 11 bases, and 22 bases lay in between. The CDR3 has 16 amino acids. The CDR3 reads CASSLARGDLRSPAFF. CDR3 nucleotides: TGTGCCAGCAGTTTAGCGCGGGGGGACCTTCGCTCCCCGGCTTTCTTT.

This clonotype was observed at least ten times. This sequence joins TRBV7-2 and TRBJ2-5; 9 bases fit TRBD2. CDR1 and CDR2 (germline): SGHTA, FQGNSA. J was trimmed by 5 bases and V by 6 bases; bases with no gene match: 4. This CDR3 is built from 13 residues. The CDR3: CASSPGTSETQYF. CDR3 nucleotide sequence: TGTGCCAGCAGTCCCGGGACTAGCGAGACCCAGTACTTC.

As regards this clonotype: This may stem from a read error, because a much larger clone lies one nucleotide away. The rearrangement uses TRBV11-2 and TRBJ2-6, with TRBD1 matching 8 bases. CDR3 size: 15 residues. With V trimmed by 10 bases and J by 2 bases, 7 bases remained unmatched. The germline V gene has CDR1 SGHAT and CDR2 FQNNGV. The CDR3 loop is CAIAGGWTGANVLTF. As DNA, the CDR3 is TGTGCCATCGCAGGGGGCTGGACTGGGGCCAACGTCCTGACTTTC. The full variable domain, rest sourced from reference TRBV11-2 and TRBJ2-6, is EAGVAQSPRYKIIEKRQSVAFWCNPISGHATLYWYQQILGQGPKLLIQFQNNGVVDDSQLPKDRFSAERLKGVDSTLKIQPAKLEDSAVYLCAIAGGWTGANVLTFGAGSRLTVL.

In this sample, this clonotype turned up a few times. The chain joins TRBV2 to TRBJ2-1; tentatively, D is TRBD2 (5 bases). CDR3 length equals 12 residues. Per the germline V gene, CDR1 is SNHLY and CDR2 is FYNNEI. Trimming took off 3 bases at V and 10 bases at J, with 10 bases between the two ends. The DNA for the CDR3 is TGTGCCAGCAGTGATTATCCGGGAGAGCAGTTCTTC. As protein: CASSDYPGEQFF.

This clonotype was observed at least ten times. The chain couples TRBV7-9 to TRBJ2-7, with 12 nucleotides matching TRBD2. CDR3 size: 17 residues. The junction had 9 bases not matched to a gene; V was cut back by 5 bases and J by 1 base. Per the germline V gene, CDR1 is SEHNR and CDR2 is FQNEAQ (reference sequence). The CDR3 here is CASSLLTSGGNSYEQYF. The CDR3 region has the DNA TGTGCCAGCAGCCTCCTGACTAGCGGGGGCAATTCCTACGAGCAGTACTTC.

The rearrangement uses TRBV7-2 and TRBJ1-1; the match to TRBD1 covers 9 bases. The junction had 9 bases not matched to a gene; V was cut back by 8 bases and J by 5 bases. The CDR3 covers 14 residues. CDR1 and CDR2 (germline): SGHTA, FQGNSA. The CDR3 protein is CASRNRGQGTEAFF. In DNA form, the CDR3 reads TGTGCCAGCCGAAACAGGGGGCAAGGGACTGAAGCTTTCTTT. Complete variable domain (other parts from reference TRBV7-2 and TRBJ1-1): GAGVSQSPSNKVTEKGKDVELRCDPISGHTALYWYRQSLGQGLEFLIYFQGNSAPDKSGLPSDRFSAERTGGSVSTLTIQRTQQEDSAVYLCASRNRGQGTEAFFGQGTRLTVV.

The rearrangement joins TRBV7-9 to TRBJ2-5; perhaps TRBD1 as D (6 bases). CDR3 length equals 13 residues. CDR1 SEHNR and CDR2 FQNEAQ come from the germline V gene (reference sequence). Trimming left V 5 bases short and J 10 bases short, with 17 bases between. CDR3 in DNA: TGTGCCAGCAGCCAATCAGGACAGTCGGACCAGTACTTC. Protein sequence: CASSQSGQSDQYF.

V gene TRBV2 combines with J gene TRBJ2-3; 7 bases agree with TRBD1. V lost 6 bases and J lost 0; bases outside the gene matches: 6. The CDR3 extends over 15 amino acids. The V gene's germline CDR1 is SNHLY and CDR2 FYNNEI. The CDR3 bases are TGTGCCAGCAGCCGGGACAGAGTTAGCACAGATACGCAGTATTTT. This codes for CASSRDRVSTDTQYF.

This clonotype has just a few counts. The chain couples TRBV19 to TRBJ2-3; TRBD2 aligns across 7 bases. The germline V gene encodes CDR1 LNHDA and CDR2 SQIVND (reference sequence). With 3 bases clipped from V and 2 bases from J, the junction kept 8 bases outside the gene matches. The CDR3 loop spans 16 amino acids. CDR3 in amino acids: CASSIDGGTNTDTQYF. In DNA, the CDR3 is TGTGCCAGTAGTATCGACGGGGGGACGAACACAGATACGCAGTATTTT. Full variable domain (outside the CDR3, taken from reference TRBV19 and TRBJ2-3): DGGITQSPKYLFRKEGQNVTLSCEQNLNHDAMYWYRQDPGQGLRLIYYSQIVNDFQKGDIAEGYSVSREKKESFPLTVTSAQKNPTAFYLCASSIDGGTNTDTQYFGPGTRLTVL.

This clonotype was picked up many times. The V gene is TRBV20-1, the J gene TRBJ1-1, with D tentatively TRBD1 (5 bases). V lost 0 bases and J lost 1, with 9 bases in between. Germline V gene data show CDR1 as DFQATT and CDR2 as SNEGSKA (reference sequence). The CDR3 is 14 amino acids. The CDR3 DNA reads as TGCAGTGCTAGAGAATGGGGGGGGAACACTGAAGCTTTCTTT. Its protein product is CSAREWGGNTEAFF.

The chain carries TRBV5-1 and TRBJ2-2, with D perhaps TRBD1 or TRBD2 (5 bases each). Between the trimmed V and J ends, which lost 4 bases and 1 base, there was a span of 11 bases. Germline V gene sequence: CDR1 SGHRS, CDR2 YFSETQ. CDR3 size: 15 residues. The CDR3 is CASSTGRVNTGELFF. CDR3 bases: TGCGCCAGCAGCACGGGACGGGTGAACACCGGGGAGCTGTTTTTT.

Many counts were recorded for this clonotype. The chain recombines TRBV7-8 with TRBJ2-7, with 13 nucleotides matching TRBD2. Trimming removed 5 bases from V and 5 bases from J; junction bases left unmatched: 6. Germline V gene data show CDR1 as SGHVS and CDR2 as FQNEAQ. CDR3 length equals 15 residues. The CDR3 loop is CASSLGTSGIDEQYF. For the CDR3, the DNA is TGTGCCAGCAGCCTAGGGACTAGCGGGATCGACGAGCAGTACTTC.

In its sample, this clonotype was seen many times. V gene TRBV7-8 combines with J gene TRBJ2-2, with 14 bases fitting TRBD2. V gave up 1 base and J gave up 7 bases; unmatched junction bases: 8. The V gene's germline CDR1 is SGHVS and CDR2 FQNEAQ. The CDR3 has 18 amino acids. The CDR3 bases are TGTGCCAGCAGCTTAGACCGACTAGCGGGAGGGTCGGTCGGGGAGCTGTTTTTT. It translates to CASSLDRLAGGSVGELFF.

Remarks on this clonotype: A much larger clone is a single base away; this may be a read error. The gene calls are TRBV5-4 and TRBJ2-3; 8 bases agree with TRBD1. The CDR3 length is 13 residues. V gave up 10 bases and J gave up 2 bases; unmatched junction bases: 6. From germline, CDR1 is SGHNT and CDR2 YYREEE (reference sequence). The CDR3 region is CAGTRGHTDTQYF. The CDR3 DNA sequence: TGTGCCGGCACCAGGGGGCACACAGATACGCAGTATTTT.

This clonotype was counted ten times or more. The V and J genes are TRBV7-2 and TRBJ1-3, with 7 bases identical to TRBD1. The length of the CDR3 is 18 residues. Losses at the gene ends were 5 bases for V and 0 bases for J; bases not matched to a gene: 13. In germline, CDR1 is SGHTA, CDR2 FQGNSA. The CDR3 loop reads CASSHASGQHYSGNTIYF. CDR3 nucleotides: TGTGCCAGCAGCCATGCGTCGGGACAGCATTACTCTGGAAACACCATATATTTT.

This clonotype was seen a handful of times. The CDR3: CASNRDNAQPQHF. The DNA for the CDR3 is TGTGCCAGCAATCGAGACAACGCTCAGCCCCAGCATTTT. The chain recombines TRBV6-2 or TRBV6-3 with TRBJ1-5; D is unresolved. The CDR3 runs 13 residues. V was trimmed by 7 bases and J by 6 bases, leaving 13 bases between them. CDR1 and CDR2 from the germline V gene are MNHEY and SVGEGT.

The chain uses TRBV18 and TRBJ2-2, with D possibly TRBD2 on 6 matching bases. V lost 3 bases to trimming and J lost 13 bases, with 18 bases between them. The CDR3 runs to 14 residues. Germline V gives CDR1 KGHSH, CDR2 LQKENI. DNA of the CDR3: TGTGCCAGCTCACCTACTAAGGTCGCCGGGAGGCTGTTTTTT. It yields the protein CASSPTKVAGRLFF. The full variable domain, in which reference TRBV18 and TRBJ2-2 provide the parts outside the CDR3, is NAGVMQNPRHLVRRRGQEARLRCSPMKGHSHVYWYRQLPEEGLKFMVYLQKENIIDESGMPKERFSAEFPKEGPSILRIQQVVRGDSAAYFCASSPTKVAGRLFFGEGSRLTVL.

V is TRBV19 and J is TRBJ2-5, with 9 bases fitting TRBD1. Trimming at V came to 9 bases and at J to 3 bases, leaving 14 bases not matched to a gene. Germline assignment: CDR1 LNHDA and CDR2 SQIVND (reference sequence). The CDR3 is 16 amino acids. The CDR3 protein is CASVQKQGAPKETQYF. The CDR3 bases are TGTGCCAGCGTCCAAAAACAGGGGGCGCCTAAAGAGACCCAGTACTTC.

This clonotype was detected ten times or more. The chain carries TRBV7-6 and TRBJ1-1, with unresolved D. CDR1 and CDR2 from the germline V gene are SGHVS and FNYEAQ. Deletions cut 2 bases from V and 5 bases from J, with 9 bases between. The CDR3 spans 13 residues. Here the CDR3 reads CASSLSIRTEAFF. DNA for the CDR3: TGTGCCAGCAGCTTATCAATCAGAACTGAAGCTTTCTTT.

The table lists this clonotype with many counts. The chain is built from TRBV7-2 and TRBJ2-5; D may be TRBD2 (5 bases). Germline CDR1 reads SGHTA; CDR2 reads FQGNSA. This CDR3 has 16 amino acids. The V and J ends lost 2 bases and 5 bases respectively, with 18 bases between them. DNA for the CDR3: TGTGCCAGCAGCTTATCCTTTTATGGGAGTGCGGAGACCCAGTACTTC. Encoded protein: CASSLSFYGSAETQYF.

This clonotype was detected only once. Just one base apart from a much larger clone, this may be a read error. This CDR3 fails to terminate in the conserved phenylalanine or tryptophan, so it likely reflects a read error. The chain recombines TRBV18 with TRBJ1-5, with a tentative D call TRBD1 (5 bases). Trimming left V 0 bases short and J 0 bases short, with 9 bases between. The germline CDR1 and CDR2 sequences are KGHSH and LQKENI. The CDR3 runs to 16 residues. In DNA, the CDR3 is TGTGCCAGCTCACCACCGGAGGGGAATAGCAATCAGCCCCAGCATCTT. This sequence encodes CASSPPEGNSNQPQHL.

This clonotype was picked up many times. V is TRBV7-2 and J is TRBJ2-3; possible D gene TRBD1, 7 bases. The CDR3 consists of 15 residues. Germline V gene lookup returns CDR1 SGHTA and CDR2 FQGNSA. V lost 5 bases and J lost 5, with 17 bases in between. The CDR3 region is CASSPEGNRGDTQYF. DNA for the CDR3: TGTGCCAGCAGCCCGGAGGGTAACAGGGGAGATACGCAGTATTTT. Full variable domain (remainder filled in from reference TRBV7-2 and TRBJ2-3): GAGVSQSPSNKVTEKGKDVELRCDPISGHTALYWYRQSLGQGLEFLIYFQGNSAPDKSGLPSDRFSAERTGGSVSTLTIQRTQQEDSAVYLCASSPEGNRGDTQYFGPGTRLTVL.

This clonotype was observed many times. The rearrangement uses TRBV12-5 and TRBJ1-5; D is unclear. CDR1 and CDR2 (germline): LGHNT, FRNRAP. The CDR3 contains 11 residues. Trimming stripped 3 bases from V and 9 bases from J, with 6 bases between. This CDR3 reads CASGFIWPQHF. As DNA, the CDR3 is TGTGCTAGTGGTTTTATATGGCCCCAGCATTTT. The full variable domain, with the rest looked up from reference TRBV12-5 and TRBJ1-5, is DARVTQTPRHKVTEMGQEVTMRCQPILGHNTVFWYRQTMMQGLELLAYFRNRAPLDDSGMPKDRFSAEMPDATLATLKIQPSEPRDSAVYFCASGFIWPQHFGDGTRLSIL.

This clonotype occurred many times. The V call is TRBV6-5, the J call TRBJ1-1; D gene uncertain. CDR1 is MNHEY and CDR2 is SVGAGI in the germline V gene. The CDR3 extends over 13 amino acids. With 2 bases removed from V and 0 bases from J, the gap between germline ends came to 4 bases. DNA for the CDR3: TGTGCCAGCAGTTACGAGATGAACACTGAAGCTTTCTTT. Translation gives CASSYEMNTEAFF.

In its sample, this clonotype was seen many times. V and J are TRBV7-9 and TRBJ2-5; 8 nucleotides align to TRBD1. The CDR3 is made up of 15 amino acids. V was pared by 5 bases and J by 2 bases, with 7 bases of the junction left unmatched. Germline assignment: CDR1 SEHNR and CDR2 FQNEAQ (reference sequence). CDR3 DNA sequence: TGTGCCAGCAGCCCGACAGGGGTGACGCAAGAGACCCAGTACTTC. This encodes CASSPTGVTQETQYF.

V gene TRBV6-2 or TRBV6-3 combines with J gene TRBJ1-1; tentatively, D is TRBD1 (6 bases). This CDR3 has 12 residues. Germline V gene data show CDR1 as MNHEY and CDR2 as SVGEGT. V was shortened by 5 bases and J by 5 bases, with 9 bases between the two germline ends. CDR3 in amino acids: CASSPTGTEAFF. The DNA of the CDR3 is TGTGCCAGCAGTCCCACAGGGACTGAAGCTTTCTTT.

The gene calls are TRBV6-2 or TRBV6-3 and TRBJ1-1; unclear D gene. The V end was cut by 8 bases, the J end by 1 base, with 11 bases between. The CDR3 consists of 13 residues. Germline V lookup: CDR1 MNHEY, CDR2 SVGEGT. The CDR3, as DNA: TGTGCCAGCGGCTCTCGATGGAACACTGAAGCTTTCTTT. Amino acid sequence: CASGSRWNTEAFF.